This T cell receptor (beta chain) was profiled in a study of T cell responses to AZD1222 COVID-19 vaccine. Sequencing used immunoSEQ multiplex PCR; TCRdb keeps in-frame clones, though not all of them. The sample comprises about 140,000 clones, 88% of which are singletons, and 3% to 3.5% rests with the top ten. Germline-derived CDR1 and CDR2 are LGHDT and YNNKEL (reference sequence). This CDR3 spans 17 amino acids. Trimming took 4 bases from V and 1 from J, leaving 14 bases between them. Second-dose schedules of about 4 or about 12 weeks were combined. The chain is built from TRBV3-1 (or the pseudogene TRBV3-2) and TRBJ2-6, with D perhaps TRBD1 (6 bases). This material consisted of peripheral blood, taken 28 days after the second AZD1222 dose. The source is an adult who received the AZD1222 COVID-19 vaccine. In DNA, the CDR3 is TGTGCCAGCAGCCCCCGGGACACTTTTTCTGGGGCCAACGTCCTGACTTTC. As protein: CASSPRDTFSGANVLTF.